The clone carrying this T cell receptor (beta chain) showed up just once. This record belongs to a study of glioma-infiltrating T cells. Amplification of TCR alpha and beta CDR3 regions from RNA used iRepertoire nested multiplex PCR. TCRdb reprocessed the multiplex PCR reads with MiXCR, giving one entry per CDR3 protein. Of fewer than 90,000 distinct CDR3 sequences in the sample, around a quarter were seen once. With 1 base clipped from V and 3 bases from J, the junction kept 7 bases outside the gene matches. From germline, CDR1 is DFQATT and CDR2 SNEGSKA (reference sequence). There are 15 residues in the CDR3.

This clonotype originated in a human donor with low-grade glioma or glioblastoma, undergoing nonglioma brain surgery, or in good health (not recorded which). This rearrangement joins TRBV20-1 to TRBJ2-7; TRBD2 matches 9 bases. The sample comprised glioma tissue, nonneoplastic brain tissue, or PBMCs (not recorded which). CDR3 nucleotide sequence: TGCAGTGCTAGAGTTCAAGCGGGAGGCTTCTACGAGCAGTACTTC. Amino acid sequence: CSARVQAGGFYEQYF.